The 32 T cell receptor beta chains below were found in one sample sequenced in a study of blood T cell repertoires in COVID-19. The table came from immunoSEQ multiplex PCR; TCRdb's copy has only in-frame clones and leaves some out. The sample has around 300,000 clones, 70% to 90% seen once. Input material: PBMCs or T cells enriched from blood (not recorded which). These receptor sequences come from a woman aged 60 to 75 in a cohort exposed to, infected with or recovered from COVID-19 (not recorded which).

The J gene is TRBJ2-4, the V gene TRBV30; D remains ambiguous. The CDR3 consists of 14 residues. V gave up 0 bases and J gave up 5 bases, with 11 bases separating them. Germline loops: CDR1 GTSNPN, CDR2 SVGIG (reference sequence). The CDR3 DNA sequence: TGTGCCTGGAGTGTAAGTCTAATAGAAAACATTCAGTACTTC. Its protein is CAWSVSLIENIQYF.

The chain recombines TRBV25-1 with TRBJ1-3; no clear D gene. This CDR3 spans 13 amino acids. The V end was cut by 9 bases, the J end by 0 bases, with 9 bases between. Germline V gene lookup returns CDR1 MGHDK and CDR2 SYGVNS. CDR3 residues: CASLQSSGNTIYF. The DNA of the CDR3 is TGTGCCAGTTTACAGAGCTCTGGAAACACCATATATTTT.

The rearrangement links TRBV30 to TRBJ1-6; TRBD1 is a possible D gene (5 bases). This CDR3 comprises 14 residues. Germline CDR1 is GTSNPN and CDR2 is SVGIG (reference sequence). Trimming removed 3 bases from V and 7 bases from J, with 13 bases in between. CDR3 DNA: TGTGCCTGGAGGGAGGGGACGGTCAATTCACCCCTCCACTTT. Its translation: CAWREGTVNSPLHF.

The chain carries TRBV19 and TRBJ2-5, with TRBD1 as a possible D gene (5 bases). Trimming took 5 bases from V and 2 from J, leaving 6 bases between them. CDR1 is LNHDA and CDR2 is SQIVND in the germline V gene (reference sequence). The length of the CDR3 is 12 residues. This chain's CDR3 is CASSPGQETQYF. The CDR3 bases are TGTGCCAGTAGTCCAGGGCAAGAGACCCAGTACTTC.

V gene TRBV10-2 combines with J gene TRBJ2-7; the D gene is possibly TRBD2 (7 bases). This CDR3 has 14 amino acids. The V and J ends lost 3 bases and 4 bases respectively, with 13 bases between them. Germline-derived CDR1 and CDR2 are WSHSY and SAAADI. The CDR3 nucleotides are TGCGCCAGCAGTGACAGGGAGGGGGGTTACGAGCAGTACTTC. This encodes CASSDREGGYEQYF.

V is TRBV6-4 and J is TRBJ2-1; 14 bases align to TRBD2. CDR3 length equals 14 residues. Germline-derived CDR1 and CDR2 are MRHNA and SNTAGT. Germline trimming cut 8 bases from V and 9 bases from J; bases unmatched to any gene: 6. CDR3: CASSGLAGGGEQFF. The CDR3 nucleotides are TGTGCCAGCTCTGGACTAGCGGGAGGAGGTGAGCAGTTCTTC.

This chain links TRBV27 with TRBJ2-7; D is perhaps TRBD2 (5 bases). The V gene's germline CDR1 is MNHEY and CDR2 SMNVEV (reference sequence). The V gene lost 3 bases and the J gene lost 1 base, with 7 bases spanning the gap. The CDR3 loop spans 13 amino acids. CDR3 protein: CASSFRGSYEQYF. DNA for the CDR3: TGTGCCAGCAGTTTCCGGGGTTCCTACGAGCAGTACTTC.

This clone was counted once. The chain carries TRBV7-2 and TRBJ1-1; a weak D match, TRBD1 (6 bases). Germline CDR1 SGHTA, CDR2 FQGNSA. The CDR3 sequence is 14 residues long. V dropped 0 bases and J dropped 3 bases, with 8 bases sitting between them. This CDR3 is CASSLATGYTEAFF. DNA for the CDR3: TGTGCCAGCAGCTTAGCTACAGGGTACACTGAAGCTTTCTTT.

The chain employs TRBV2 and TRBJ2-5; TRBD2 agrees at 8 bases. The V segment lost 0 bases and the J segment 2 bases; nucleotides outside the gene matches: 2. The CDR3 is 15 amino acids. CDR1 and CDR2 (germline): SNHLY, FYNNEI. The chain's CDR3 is CASSEAGTRQETQYF. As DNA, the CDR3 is TGTGCCAGCAGTGAAGCGGGGACTAGGCAAGAGACCCAGTACTTC.

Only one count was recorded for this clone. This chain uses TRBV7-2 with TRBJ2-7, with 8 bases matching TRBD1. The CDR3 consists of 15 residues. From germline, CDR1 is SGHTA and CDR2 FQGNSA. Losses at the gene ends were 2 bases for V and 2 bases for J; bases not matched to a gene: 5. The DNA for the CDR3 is TGTGCCAGCAGCTTAAGAGGACAGGGCCCCTACGAGCAGTACTTC. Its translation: CASSLRGQGPYEQYF.

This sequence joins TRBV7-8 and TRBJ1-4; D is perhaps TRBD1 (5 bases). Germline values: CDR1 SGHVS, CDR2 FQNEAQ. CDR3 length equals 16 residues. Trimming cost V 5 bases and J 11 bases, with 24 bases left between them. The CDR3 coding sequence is TGTGCCAGCAGCCCCCGACCAGACAGTAGAACCGGGAAACTGTTTTTT. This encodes CASSPRPDSRTGKLFF. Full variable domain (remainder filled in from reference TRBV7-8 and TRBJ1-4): GAGVSQSPRYKVAKRGQDVALRCDPISGHVSLFWYQQALGQGPEFLTYFQNEAQLDKSGLPSDRFFAERPEGSVSTLKIQRTQQEDSAVYLCASSPRPDSRTGKLFFGSGTQLSVL.

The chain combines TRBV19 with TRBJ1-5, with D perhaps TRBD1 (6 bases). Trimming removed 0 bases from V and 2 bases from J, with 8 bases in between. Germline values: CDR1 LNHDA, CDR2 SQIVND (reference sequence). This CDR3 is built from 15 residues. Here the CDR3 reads CASSIEGARNQPQHF. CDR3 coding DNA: TGTGCCAGTAGTATAGAGGGGGCTCGCAATCAGCCCCAGCATTTT.

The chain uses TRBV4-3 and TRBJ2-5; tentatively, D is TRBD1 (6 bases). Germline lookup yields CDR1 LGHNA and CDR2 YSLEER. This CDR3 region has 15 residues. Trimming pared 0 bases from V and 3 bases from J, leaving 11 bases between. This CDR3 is CASSQERGRKETQYF. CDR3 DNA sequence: TGCGCCAGCAGCCAAGAGAGGGGGAGAAAAGAGACCCAGTACTTC.

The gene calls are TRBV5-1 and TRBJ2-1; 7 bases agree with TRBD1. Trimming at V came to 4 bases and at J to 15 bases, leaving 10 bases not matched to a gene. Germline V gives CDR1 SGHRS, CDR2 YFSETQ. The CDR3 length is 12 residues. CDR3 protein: CASSPPGQLPFF. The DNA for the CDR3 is TGCGCCAGCAGCCCGCCGGGACAGCTACCGTTCTTC. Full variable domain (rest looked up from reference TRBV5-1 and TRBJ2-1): KAGVTQTPRYLIKTRGQQVTLSCSPISGHRSVSWYQQTPGQGLQFLFEYFSETQRNKGNFPGRFSGRQFSNSRSEMNVSTLELGDSALYLCASSPPGQLPFFGPGTRLTVL.

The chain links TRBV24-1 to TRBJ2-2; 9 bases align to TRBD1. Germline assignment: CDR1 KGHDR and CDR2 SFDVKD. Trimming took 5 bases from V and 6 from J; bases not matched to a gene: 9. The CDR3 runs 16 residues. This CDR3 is CATSAPVGQGPGELFF. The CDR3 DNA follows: TGTGCCACCAGTGCCCCGGTGGGACAGGGTCCCGGGGAGCTGTTTTTT.

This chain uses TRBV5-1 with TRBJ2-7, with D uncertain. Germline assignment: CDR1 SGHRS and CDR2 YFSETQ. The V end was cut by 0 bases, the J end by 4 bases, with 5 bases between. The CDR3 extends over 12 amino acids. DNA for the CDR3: TGCGCCAGCAGCTTGGTCAGTTACGAGCAGTACTTC. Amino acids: CASSLVSYEQYF.

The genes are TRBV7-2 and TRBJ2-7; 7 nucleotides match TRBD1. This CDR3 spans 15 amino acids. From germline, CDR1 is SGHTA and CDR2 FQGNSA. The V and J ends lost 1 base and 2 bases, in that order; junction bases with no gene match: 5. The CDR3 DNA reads TGTGCCAGCAGCTTAGGCGCAGGGGGTCCCTACGAGCAGTACTTC. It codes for CASSLGAGGPYEQYF.

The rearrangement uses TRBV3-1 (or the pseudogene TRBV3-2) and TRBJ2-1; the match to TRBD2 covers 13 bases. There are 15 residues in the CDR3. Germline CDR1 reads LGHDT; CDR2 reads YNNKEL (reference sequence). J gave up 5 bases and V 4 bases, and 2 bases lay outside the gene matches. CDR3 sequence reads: CASSRGLAGHNEQFF. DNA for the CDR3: TGTGCCAGCAGCCGGGGACTAGCGGGACACAATGAGCAGTTCTTC.

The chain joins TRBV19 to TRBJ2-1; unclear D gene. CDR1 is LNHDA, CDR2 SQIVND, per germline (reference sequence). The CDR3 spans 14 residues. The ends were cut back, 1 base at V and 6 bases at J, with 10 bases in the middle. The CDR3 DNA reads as TGTGCCAGTAGTATAGGCCGAGGCTTCAATGAGCAGTTCTTC. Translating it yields CASSIGRGFNEQFF. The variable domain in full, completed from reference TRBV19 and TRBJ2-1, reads DGGITQSPKYLFRKEGQNVTLSCEQNLNHDAMYWYRQDPGQGLRLIYYSQIVNDFQKGDIAEGYSVSREKKESFPLTVTSAQKNPTAFYLCASSIGRGFNEQFFGPGTRLTVL.

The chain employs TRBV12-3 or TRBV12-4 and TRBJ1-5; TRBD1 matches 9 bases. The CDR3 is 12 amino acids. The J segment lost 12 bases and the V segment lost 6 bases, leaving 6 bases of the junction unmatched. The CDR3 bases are TGTGCCAGCAGCTACGACAGGGGGAACCAGCATTTT. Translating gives CASSYDRGNQHF.

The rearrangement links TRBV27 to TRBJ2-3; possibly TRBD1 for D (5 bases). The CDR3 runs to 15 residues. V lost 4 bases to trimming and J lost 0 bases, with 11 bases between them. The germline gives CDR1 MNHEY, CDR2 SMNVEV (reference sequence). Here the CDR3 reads CASSSDKLSTDTQYF. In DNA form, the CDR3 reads TGTGCCAGCAGTTCGGACAAGCTTAGCACAGATACGCAGTATTTT.

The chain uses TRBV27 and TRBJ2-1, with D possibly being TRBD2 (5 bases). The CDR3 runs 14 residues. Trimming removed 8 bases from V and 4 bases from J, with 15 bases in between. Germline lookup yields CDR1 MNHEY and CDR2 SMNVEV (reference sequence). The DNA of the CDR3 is TGTGCCAGCGTCTTGCGGGCCGGGTACAATGAGCAGTTCTTC. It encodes CASVLRAGYNEQFF.

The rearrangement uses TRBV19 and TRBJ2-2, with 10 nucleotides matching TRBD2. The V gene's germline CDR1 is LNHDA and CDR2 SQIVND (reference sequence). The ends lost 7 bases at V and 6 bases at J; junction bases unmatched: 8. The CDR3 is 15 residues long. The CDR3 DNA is TGTGCCAGTACCACGGGACTAGCGCTTTCCGGGGAGCTGTTTTTT. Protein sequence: CASTTGLALSGELFF.

For the CDR3, the DNA is TGTGCCAGCAGCCCCGGGACAGCCACCTACGAGCAGTACTTC. It yields the protein CASSPGTATYEQYF. The V and J genes are TRBV19 and TRBJ2-7; 7 bases map to TRBD1. The junction had 10 bases not matched to a gene; V was cut back by 9 bases and J by 2 bases. This CDR3 has 14 residues. Germline CDR1 LNHDA, CDR2 SQIVND (reference sequence).

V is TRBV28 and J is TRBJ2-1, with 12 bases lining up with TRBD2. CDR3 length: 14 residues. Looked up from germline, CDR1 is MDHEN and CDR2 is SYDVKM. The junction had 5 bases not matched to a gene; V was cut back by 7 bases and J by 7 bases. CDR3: CASNGLAGLNEQFF. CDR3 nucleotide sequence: TGTGCCAGCAATGGACTAGCGGGACTGAATGAGCAGTTCTTC.

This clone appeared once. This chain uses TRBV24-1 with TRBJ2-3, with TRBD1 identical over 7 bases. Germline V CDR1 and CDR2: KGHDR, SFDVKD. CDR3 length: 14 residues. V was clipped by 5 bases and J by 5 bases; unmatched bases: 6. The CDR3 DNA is TGTGCCACCAGTGCAGGCCAGGGGGAAGATACGCAGTATTTT. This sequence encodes CATSAGQGEDTQYF.

The CDR3 loop is CASSRRLAGGVGELFF. The CDR3 nucleotides are TGTGCCAGCAGTAGGCGACTAGCGGGAGGGGTCGGGGAGCTGTTTTTT. The chain joins TRBV27 to TRBJ2-2; 14 nucleotides align to TRBD2. The CDR3 length is 16 residues. CDR1 and CDR2 (germline): MNHEY, SMNVEV (reference sequence). Losses at the gene ends were 5 bases for V and 7 bases for J; bases not matched to a gene: 6.

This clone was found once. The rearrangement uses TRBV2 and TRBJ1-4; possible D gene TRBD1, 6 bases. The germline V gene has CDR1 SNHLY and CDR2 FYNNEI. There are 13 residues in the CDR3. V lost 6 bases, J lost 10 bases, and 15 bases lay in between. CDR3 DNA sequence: TGTGCCAGCAGCGACACAGGGATCGGAAAACTGTTTTTT. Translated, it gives CASSDTGIGKLFF.

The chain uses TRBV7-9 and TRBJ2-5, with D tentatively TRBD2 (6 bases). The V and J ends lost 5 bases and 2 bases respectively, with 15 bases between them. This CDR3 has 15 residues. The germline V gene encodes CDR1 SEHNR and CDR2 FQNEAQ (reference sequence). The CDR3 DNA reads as TGTGCCAGCAGCCCCCCCGGTGGGGGGCAAGAGACCCAGTACTTC. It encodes CASSPPGGGQETQYF.

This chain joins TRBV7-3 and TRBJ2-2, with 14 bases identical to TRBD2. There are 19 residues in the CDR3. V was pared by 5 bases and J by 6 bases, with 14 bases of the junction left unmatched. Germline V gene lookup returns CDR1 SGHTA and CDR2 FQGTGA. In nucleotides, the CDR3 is TGTGCCAGCAGCCCCTTGACTAGCGGGAGGGCAAATGTTCCCGGGGAGCTGTTTTTT. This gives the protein CASSPLTSGRANVPGELFF.

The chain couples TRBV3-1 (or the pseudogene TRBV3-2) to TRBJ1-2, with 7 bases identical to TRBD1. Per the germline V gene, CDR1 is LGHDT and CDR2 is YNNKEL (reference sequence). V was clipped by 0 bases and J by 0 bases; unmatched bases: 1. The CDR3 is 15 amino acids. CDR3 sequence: CASSQEDRSNYGYTF. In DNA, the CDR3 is TGTGCCAGCAGCCAAGAGGACAGGTCTAACTATGGCTACACCTTC.

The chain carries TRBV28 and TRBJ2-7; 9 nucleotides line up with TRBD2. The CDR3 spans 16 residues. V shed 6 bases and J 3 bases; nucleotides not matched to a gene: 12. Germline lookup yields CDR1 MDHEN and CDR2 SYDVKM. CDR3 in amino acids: CASSGRGSGRFYEQYF. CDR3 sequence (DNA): TGTGCCAGCAGCGGGCGGGGGAGCGGGAGGTTCTACGAGCAGTACTTC.